A single sample gave rise to the 15 T cell receptor beta chains below, sequenced in a study of blood T cell repertoires in COVID-19. Some clones are missing from TCRdb's copy, which holds only in-frame ones; the method was immunoSEQ multiplex PCR. Of about 230,000 clones in the sample, roughly 80% were seen once. Material for sequencing was peripheral blood. The receptors were gathered from a woman older than 75 with acute or convalescent COVID-19.

This chain links TRBV9 with TRBJ1-2; 7 bases agree with TRBD1. V dropped 0 bases and J dropped 4; count of bases not matched to a gene: 12. This CDR3 contains 17 residues. Germline values: CDR1 SGDLS, CDR2 YYNGEE. CDR3 sequence (DNA): TGTGCCAGCAGCGTAGGACAGGGCCGGAGGGTTGGCTATGGCTACACCTTC. This codes for CASSVGQGRRVGYGYTF.

The gene calls are TRBV6-6 and TRBJ2-2; D is perhaps TRBD1 (5 bases). Looked up from germline, CDR1 is MNHNY and CDR2 is SVGAGI (reference sequence). Between the trimmed V and J ends, which lost 5 bases and 3 bases, there was a span of 19 bases. The CDR3 has 17 residues. CDR3 sequence reads: CASSQPRGIGDTGELFF. Written as DNA, the CDR3 is TGTGCCAGCAGTCAACCTAGGGGAATAGGGGACACCGGGGAGCTGTTTTTT.

The count of this clone is one. The chain is built from TRBV11-2 and TRBJ1-1; possibly TRBD1 for D (5 bases). The germline gives CDR1 SGHAT, CDR2 FQNNGV. Between the trimmed V and J ends, which lost 5 bases and 3 bases, there was a span of 16 bases. The CDR3 extends over 15 amino acids. The CDR3 nucleotides read TGTGCCAGCAGCACCCTTTCGGGGGGGGACACTGAAGCTTTCTTT. Translation gives CASSTLSGGDTEAFF.

The gene calls are TRBV6-1 and TRBJ2-7; 7 nucleotides line up with TRBD1. J lost 0 bases, V lost 3 bases, and 11 bases had no gene match. The CDR3 sequence is 17 residues long. Germline V CDR1 and CDR2: MNHNS, SASEGT. The CDR3, as DNA: TGTGCCAGCAGTGACTGGGGACAGCCAAGGAGCTCCTACGAGCAGTACTTC. It codes for CASSDWGQPRSSYEQYF.

The chain has TRBV5-4 and TRBJ1-6; 8 bases are shared with TRBD1. The CDR3 runs 18 residues. V dropped 3 bases and J dropped 0; count of bases not matched to a gene: 8. Germline V gene sequence: CDR1 SGHNT, CDR2 YYREEE (reference sequence). CDR3 sequence reads: CASSSGRQGSSYNSPLHF. For the CDR3, the DNA is TGTGCCAGCAGCTCCGGGAGACAGGGGAGCTCCTATAATTCACCCCTCCACTTT.

The chain employs TRBV4-1 and TRBJ2-7; 8 bases are a match to TRBD2. Germline CDR1 and CDR2: MGHRA and YSYEKL. The V gene end was trimmed by 1 base and the J gene end by 2 bases; junction bases not matched to a gene: 7. CDR3 length equals 16 residues. The CDR3 spells CASSQGGGRPAYEQYF. The CDR3 DNA follows: TGCGCCAGCAGCCAAGGGGGCGGGAGGCCTGCCTACGAGCAGTACTTC.

The J gene is TRBJ1-2, the V gene TRBV29-1; 11 bases line up with TRBD1. V lost 8 bases, J lost 6 bases, and 5 bases stayed unmatched. CDR1 and CDR2 (germline): SQVTM, ANQGSEA. The CDR3 has 12 residues. The CDR3 loop is CSIKGQGDGYTF. The CDR3 DNA sequence: TGCAGCATAAAGGGACAGGGGGATGGCTACACCTTC.

V gene TRBV7-2 combines with J gene TRBJ2-7; D is uncertain. CDR1 is SGHTA, CDR2 FQGNSA, per germline. Trimming left V 1 base short and J 4 bases short, with 11 bases between. The CDR3 length is 14 residues. The CDR3 protein is CASSLGGQEYEQYF. In DNA form, the CDR3 reads TGTGCCAGCAGCTTAGGAGGCCAAGAGTACGAGCAGTACTTC. The variable domain in full, completed from reference TRBV7-2 and TRBJ2-7, reads GAGVSQSPSNKVTEKGKDVELRCDPISGHTALYWYRQSLGQGLEFLIYFQGNSAPDKSGLPSDRFSAERTGGSVSTLTIQRTQQEDSAVYLCASSLGGQEYEQYFGPGTRLTVT.

This clone has just one count. CDR3 residues: CASSLNRGDRGLTYEQYF. The CDR3 DNA reads as TGTGCCAGCAGCTTGAATAGAGGGGACAGGGGCCTCACTTACGAGCAGTACTTC. The chain has TRBV7-2 and TRBJ2-7; TRBD1 matches 10 bases. This CDR3 region has 18 residues. CDR1 is SGHTA and CDR2 is FQGNSA in the germline V gene. The J segment lost 4 bases and the V segment lost 3 bases, leaving 15 bases of the junction unmatched.

This clone turned up a few times. The gene calls are TRBV5-1 and TRBJ1-1; 11 positions match TRBD1. V dropped 3 bases and J dropped 0; count of bases not matched to a gene: 4. The CDR3 is 16 amino acids. Looked up from germline, CDR1 is SGHRS and CDR2 is YFSETQ. CDR3 sequence (DNA): TGCGCCAGCAGCTGGACAGGGGGCCGAATGAACACTGAAGCTTTCTTT. Protein product: CASSWTGGRMNTEAFF.

This rearrangement joins TRBV19 to TRBJ2-2, with D perhaps matching TRBD1 (5 bases). Per germline, CDR1 LNHDA and CDR2 SQIVND (reference sequence). The CDR3 totals 14 residues. Trimming left V 7 bases short and J 0 bases short, with 9 bases between. CDR3 loop: CASTQGPNTGELFF. In nucleotides, the CDR3 is TGTGCCAGTACTCAGGGCCCGAACACCGGGGAGCTGTTTTTT.

In DNA, the CDR3 is TGTGCCAGCAGCGCAGGGACAGGGGGCACTGAAGCTTTCTTT. Translated: CASSAGTGGTEAFF. The V and J genes are TRBV9 and TRBJ1-1; 11 nucleotides align to TRBD1. V trimming: 3 bases; J trimming: 4 bases; junction bases outside the gene matches: 2. Looked up from germline, CDR1 is SGDLS and CDR2 is YYNGEE. The CDR3 has 14 residues.

The V gene is TRBV7-8, the J gene TRBJ1-2; D is perhaps TRBD1 (5 bases). Germline V lookup: CDR1 SGHVS, CDR2 FQNEAQ. The CDR3 spans 13 residues. V was cut by 5 bases and J by 8 bases, with 15 bases left in between. In DNA, the CDR3 is TGTGCCAGCAGCCCGGGGGGAGGGTTCGGCTACACCTTC. Translating gives CASSPGGGFGYTF.

V usage is TRBV5-8 and J usage is TRBJ1-1; D is possibly TRBD1 (5 bases). Germline V gene data show CDR1 as SGHTS and CDR2 as YDEGEE. The V gene lost 3 bases and the J gene lost 6 bases, with 12 bases spanning the gap. The CDR3 loop spans 13 amino acids. The CDR3 protein is CASSWQGRAEAFF. CDR3 coding DNA: TGTGCCAGCAGCTGGCAGGGTCGGGCTGAAGCTTTCTTT.

This chain connects TRBV5-1 to TRBJ2-5; 7 positions match TRBD2. J was trimmed by 5 bases and V by 0 bases; bases with no gene match: 4. CDR3 length: 14 residues. Germline V CDR1 and CDR2: SGHRS, YFSETQ. CDR3 protein: CASSLGGRDETQYF. CDR3 coding DNA: TGCGCCAGCAGCTTGGGGGGGAGGGACGAGACCCAGTACTTC.